The 32 T cell receptor beta chains below all came from one sample that was sequenced in a study of T cell clusters in autoimmune cytopenias. TRB was amplified by touch-down multiplex PCR, primer pools A and B combined. For each CDR3 protein, TCRdb gives one entry from its re-call of the multiplex PCR reads, without DNA. The sample includes about 8,300 distinct CDR3 sequences. TRB amplification used approximately 0.25 ug of peripheral blood genomic DNA. Source material: peripheral blood. The receptors derive from a human donor with an autoimmune cytopenia or autoimmune hepatitis (not recorded which).

Judged by frequency, this clonotype is medium-sized. This chain links TRBV5-4 with TRBJ2-1; as DNA is missing, the TRBD1 call by TCRdb cannot be tested. The CDR3 totals 15 residues. Germline V lookup: CDR1 SGHNT, CDR2 YYREEE (reference sequence). The CDR3 loop is CASSRQGLTYNEQFF.

This sequence joins TRBV7-9 and TRBJ2-2. CDR1 is SEHNR, CDR2 FQNEAQ, per germline (reference sequence). This CDR3 contains 13 residues. The CDR3 sequence is CASSTGSTGELFF.

This clonotype is labeled medium-sized based on frequency. V gene TRBV27 combines with J gene TRBJ2-1. This CDR3 is built from 11 residues. The germline CDR1 and CDR2 sequences are MNHEY and SMNVEV (reference sequence). CDR3: CASTQRDEQFF.

The V call is TRBV5-1, the J call TRBJ2-1; TCRdb outputs TRBD1, but without DNA this stays unchecked. There are 14 residues in the CDR3. In germline, CDR1 is SGHRS, CDR2 YFSETQ. This CDR3 is CASSLAYRGHEQFF. Supplemented by reference TRBV5-1 and TRBJ2-1, the full variable domain reads KAGVTQTPRYLIKTRGQQVTLSCSPISGHRSVSWYQQTPGQGLQFLFEYFSETQRNKGNFPGRFSGRQFSNSRSEMNVSTLELGDSALYLCASSLAYRGHEQFFGPGTRLTVL.

This clonotype is identified as medium-sized from frequency. The rearrangement links TRBV15 to TRBJ2-7. Germline CDR1 and CDR2: LNHNV and YYDKDF (reference sequence). The CDR3 has 14 amino acids. CDR3 sequence: CATSRDGSEDEQYF. The variable domain in full, completed from reference TRBV15 and TRBJ2-7, reads DAMVIQNPRYQVTQFGKPVTLSCSQTLNHNVMYWYQQKSSQAPKLLFHYYDKDFNNEADTPDNFQSRRPNTSFCFLDIRSPGLGDTAMYLCATSRDGSEDEQYFGPGTRLTVT.

This clonotype is called medium-sized (0.01 to 0.1%) based on its frequency. The chain recombines TRBV19 with TRBJ2-5; TCRdb indicates TRBD1, and absent DNA this call remains unverified. The CDR3 has 13 residues. In germline, CDR1 is LNHDA, CDR2 SQIVND (reference sequence). The CDR3 spells CASSMGREGTQYF.

This chain joins TRBV19 and TRBJ1-1; the D call from TCRdb, TRBD1, cannot be confirmed without DNA. This CDR3 region has 15 residues. Germline-derived CDR1 and CDR2 are LNHDA and SQIVND (reference sequence). Here the CDR3 reads CASTTGPGRSTEAFF.

Frequency places this clonotype as medium-sized. This chain links TRBV29-1 with TRBJ2-1. The CDR3 spans 12 residues. The germline V gene encodes CDR1 SQVTM and CDR2 ANQGSEA. This chain's CDR3 is CSVEGLNNEQFF.

This clonotype is called medium-sized (0.01 to 0.1%) based on its frequency. The chain carries TRBV6-6 and TRBJ2-1; TCRdb reports TRBD2, a call that lacks DNA to check it against. The CDR3 is made up of 15 amino acids. Germline-derived CDR1 and CDR2 are MNHNY and SVGAGI (reference sequence). CDR3: CASSERLAGSNEQFF.

This clonotype registers medium-sized by frequency. This chain joins TRBV6-1 and TRBJ2-1; the D call from TCRdb, TRBD2, cannot be confirmed without DNA. This CDR3 is built from 17 residues. From germline, CDR1 is MNHNS and CDR2 SASEGT. CDR3 in amino acids: CASSVMGTSGGSSEQFF.

V and J are TRBV18 and TRBJ2-2; no DNA is available, so the TRBD2 call from TCRdb remains unchecked. The CDR3 is 18 amino acids. In germline, CDR1 is KGHSH, CDR2 LQKENI. CDR3 in amino acids: CASSPRTTSGAWQWELFF. Together with reference TRBV18 and TRBJ2-2, the CDR3 gives the full variable domain: NAGVMQNPRHLVRRRGQEARLRCSPMKGHSHVYWYRQLPEEGLKFMVYLQKENIIDESGMPKERFSAEFPKEGPSILRIQQVVRGDSAAYFCASSPRTTSGAWQWELFFGEGSRLTVL.

Judged by frequency, this clonotype is medium-sized (0.01 to 0.1%). The chain has TRBV6-1 and TRBJ1-2. The CDR3 runs to 13 residues. Germline V gene sequence: CDR1 MNHNS, CDR2 SASEGT. The CDR3 here is CASILDGNYGYTF.

V is TRBV20-1 and J is TRBJ2-1; TCRdb reports TRBD1, a call that lacks DNA to check it against. There are 13 residues in the CDR3. CDR1 is DFQATT and CDR2 is SNEGSKA in the germline V gene (reference sequence). CDR3 protein: CSARGPSYNEQFF.

The J gene is TRBJ1-1, the V gene TRBV7-9. The CDR3 length is 15 residues. In germline, CDR1 is SEHNR, CDR2 FQNEAQ (reference sequence). The CDR3 loop reads CASSSHGGLGTEAFF.

Its frequency marks this clonotype as medium-sized. This chain joins TRBV29-1 and TRBJ2-2; lacking DNA, the TRBD1 call made by TCRdb goes unchecked. This CDR3 region has 13 residues. Germline lookup yields CDR1 SQVTM and CDR2 ANQGSEA. The CDR3 here is CSATGPMNGELFF.

The CDR3 reads CSARLPGTGSSDTQYF. The chain recombines TRBV20-1 with TRBJ2-3; with no DNA, the TCRdb D assignment of TRBD1 cannot be verified. Germline V gives CDR1 DFQATT, CDR2 SNEGSKA (reference sequence). The CDR3 length is 16 residues.

The chain carries TRBV19 and TRBJ2-7; as DNA is missing, the TRBD1 call by TCRdb cannot be tested. From germline, CDR1 is LNHDA and CDR2 SQIVND (reference sequence). This CDR3 spans 15 amino acids. CDR3 region: CASSTGHPGFIEQYF.

This clonotype is medium-sized by frequency. The chain employs TRBV19 and TRBJ1-2. This CDR3 is 14 amino acids long. CDR1 is LNHDA, CDR2 SQIVND, per germline (reference sequence). The CDR3 protein is CASSGRRTNYGYTF.

This clonotype counts as medium-sized by frequency. The V call is TRBV6-5, the J call TRBJ1-2; TCRdb indicates TRBD1, and absent DNA this call remains unverified. Germline values: CDR1 MNHEY, CDR2 SVGAGI. The length of the CDR3 is 14 residues. CDR3 region: CASSTGQARGGYTF.

The CDR3 loop is CASSYSGGRAADTQYF. The V call is TRBV6-6, the J call TRBJ2-3; TCRdb's D call, TRBD2, is unchecked because there is no DNA. There are 16 residues in the CDR3. CDR1 MNHNY and CDR2 SVGAGI come from the germline V gene (reference sequence).

Its frequency marks this clonotype as medium-sized. This chain connects TRBV5-6 to TRBJ2-1; checking the TCRdb D call of TRBD1 is not possible without DNA. Germline V gene data show CDR1 as SGHDT and CDR2 as YYEEEE. The CDR3 loop spans 15 amino acids. The CDR3 region is CASSFGTGGINEQFF.

The chain joins TRBV30 to TRBJ1-1; TCRdb's D gene call, TRBD1, goes unchecked for lack of DNA. Germline V gene sequence: CDR1 GTSNPN, CDR2 SVGIG (reference sequence). This CDR3 contains 15 residues. The CDR3: CAWSPPGTTNTEAFF.

According to its frequency, this clonotype is medium-sized. The V and J genes are TRBV18 and TRBJ2-3. CDR3 length: 15 residues. Germline V gives CDR1 KGHSH, CDR2 LQKENI. This CDR3 is CASSPQGASTDTQYF. Using reference TRBV18 and TRBJ2-3 for the parts outside the CDR3, the full variable domain is NAGVMQNPRHLVRRRGQEARLRCSPMKGHSHVYWYRQLPEEGLKFMVYLQKENIIDESGMPKERFSAEFPKEGPSILRIQQVVRGDSAAYFCASSPQGASTDTQYFGPGTRLTVL.

The J gene is TRBJ1-5, the V gene TRBV11-1; TCRdb returns TRBD1, unconfirmable since there is no DNA. Germline V lookup: CDR1 SGHAT, CDR2 FQDESV (reference sequence). The length of the CDR3 is 16 residues. The CDR3 sequence: CASSLTRGGGNQPQHF.

By frequency, this clonotype is medium-sized. The gene calls are TRBV28 and TRBJ2-1. The CDR3 contains 11 residues. Per the germline V gene, CDR1 is MDHEN and CDR2 is SYDVKM. CDR3 residues: CASRTNNEQFF. The full variable domain, completed using reference TRBV28 and TRBJ2-1, is DVKVTQSSRYLVKRTGEKVFLECVQDMDHENMFWYRQDPGLGLRLIYFSYDVKMKEKGDIPEGYSVSREKKERFSLILESASTNQTSMYLCASRTNNEQFFGPGTRLTVL.

The V and J genes are TRBV10-3 and TRBJ2-7; lacking DNA, the TRBD2 call made by TCRdb goes unchecked. Germline CDR1 reads ENHRY; CDR2 reads SYGVKD. CDR3 size: 17 residues. The CDR3 here is CAISVGLAGGPGYEQYF.

The V gene is TRBV20-1, the J gene TRBJ1-6. Germline V gene lookup returns CDR1 DFQATT and CDR2 SNEGSKA (reference sequence). This CDR3 is built from 13 residues. CDR3 sequence reads: CSAREHNNSPLHF.

By frequency, this clonotype is medium-sized. V and J are TRBV6-4 and TRBJ2-7. This CDR3 has 15 amino acids. Per germline, CDR1 MRHNA and CDR2 SNTAGT. The CDR3 spells CASSDKSALSYEQYF.

This clonotype is medium-sized by frequency. J is TRBJ2-6 and V is TRBV27; TCRdb names TRBD1, which stays unverified in the absence of DNA. The CDR3 consists of 15 residues. The germline gives CDR1 MNHEY, CDR2 SMNVEV (reference sequence). The CDR3 loop is CASSLAPGRTNVLTF.

Its frequency marks this clonotype as medium-sized. The V call is TRBV27, the J call TRBJ2-7; absent DNA, TCRdb's TRBD2 call cannot be checked. Germline V CDR1 and CDR2: MNHEY, SMNVEV (reference sequence). CDR3 length: 15 residues. The CDR3 here is CASSLLAGGPGEQYF.

This clonotype is deemed medium-sized by its frequency. J is TRBJ2-6 and V is TRBV19; TCRdb calls TRBD1, which cannot be checked without DNA. Germline values: CDR1 LNHDA, CDR2 SQIVND (reference sequence). This CDR3 contains 16 residues. This chain's CDR3 is CASSISQGRGANVLTF.

This clonotype is identified as medium-sized from frequency. This sequence joins TRBV12-3 or TRBV12-4 and TRBJ1-6; there is no DNA to check the TCRdb D call of TRBD1. The CDR3 spans 14 residues. The CDR3 loop reads CASTSQGLSSPLHF.